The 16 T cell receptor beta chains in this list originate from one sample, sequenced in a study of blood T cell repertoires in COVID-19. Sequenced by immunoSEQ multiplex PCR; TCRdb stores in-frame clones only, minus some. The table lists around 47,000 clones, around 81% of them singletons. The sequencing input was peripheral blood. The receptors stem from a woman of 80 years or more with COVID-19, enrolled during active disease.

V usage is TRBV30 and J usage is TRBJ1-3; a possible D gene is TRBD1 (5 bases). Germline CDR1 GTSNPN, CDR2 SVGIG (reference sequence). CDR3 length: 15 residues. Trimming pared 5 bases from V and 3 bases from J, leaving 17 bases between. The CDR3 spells CAWVRQGTGGNTIYF. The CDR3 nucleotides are TGTGCCTGGGTTCGCCAGGGTACTGGTGGAAACACCATATATTTT.

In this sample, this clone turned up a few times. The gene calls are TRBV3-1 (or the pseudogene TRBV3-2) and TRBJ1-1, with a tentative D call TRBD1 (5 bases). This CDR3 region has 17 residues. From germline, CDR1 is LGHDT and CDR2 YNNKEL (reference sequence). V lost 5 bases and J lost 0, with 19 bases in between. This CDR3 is CASSETGLMTMNTEAFF. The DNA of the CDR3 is TGTGCCAGCAGCGAGACGGGACTTATGACGATGAACACTGAAGCTTTCTTT.

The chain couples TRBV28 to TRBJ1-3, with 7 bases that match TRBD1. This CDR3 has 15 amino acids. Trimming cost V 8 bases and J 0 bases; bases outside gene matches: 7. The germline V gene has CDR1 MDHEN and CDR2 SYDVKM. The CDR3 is CASLPGQTSGNTIYF. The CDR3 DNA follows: TGTGCCAGCCTACCGGGACAGACCTCTGGAAACACCATATATTTT.

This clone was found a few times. The CDR3 DNA reads TGTGCCAGCAGCACCGGGACTAGCGCCTACAATGAGCAGTTCTTC. Its translation is CASSTGTSAYNEQFF. The chain joins TRBV7-2 to TRBJ2-1, with 10 bases fitting TRBD2. Germline V CDR1 and CDR2: SGHTA, FQGNSA. This CDR3 has 15 residues. Trimming removed 5 bases from V and 2 bases from J; junction bases left unmatched: 3.

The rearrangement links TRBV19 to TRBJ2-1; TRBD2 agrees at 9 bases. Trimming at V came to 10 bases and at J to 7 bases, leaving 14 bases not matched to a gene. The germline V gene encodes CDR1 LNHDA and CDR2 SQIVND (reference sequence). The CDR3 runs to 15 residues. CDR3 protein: CATRGRASGNNEQFF. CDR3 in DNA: TGTGCCACCCGGGGGAGGGCTAGCGGGAATAATGAGCAGTTCTTC. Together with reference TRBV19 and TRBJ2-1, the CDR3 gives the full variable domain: DGGITQSPKYLFRKEGQNVTLSCEQNLNHDAMYWYRQDPGQGLRLIYYSQIVNDFQKGDIAEGYSVSREKKESFPLTVTSAQKNPTAFYLCATRGRASGNNEQFFGPGTRLTVL.

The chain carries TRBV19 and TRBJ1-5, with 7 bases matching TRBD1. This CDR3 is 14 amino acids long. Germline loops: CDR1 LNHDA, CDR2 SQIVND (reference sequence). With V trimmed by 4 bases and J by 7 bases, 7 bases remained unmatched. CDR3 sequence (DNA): TGTGCCAGTAGTAATACAGGGGCAGGACAGCCCCAGCATTTT. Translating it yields CASSNTGAGQPQHF.

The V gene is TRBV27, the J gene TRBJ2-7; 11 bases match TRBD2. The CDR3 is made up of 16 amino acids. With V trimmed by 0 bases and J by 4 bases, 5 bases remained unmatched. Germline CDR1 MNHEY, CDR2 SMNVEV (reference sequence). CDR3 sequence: CASSLSGASGGYEQYF. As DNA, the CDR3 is TGTGCCAGCAGTTTATCGGGGGCTAGCGGGGGGTACGAGCAGTACTTC.

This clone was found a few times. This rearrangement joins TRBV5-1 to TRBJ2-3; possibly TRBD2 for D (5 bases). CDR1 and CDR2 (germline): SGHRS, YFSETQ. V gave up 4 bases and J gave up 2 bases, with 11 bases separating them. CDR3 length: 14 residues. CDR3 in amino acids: CASSTQRHTDTQYF. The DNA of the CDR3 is TGCGCCAGCAGCACCCAGCGGCACACAGATACGCAGTATTTT.

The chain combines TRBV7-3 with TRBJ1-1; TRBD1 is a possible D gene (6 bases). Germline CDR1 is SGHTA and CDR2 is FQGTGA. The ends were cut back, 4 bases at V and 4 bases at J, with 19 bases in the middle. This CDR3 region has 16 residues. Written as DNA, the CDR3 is TGTGCCAGCAGCTCAGGCCGAACAGGGTTGCGCACTGAAGCTTTCTTT. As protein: CASSSGRTGLRTEAFF.

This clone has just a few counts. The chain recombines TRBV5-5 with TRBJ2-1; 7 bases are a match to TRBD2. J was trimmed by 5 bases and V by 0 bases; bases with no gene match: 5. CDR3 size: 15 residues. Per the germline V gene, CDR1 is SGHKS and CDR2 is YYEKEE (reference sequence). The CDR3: CASSLAGLENNEQFF. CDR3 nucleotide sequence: TGTGCCAGCAGCTTGGCCGGACTAGAAAACAATGAGCAGTTCTTC. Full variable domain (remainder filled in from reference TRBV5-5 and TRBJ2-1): DAGVTQSPTHLIKTRGQQVTLRCSPISGHKSVSWYQQVLGQGPQFIFQYYEKEERGRGNFPDRFSARQFPNYSSELNVNALLLGDSALYLCASSLAGLENNEQFFGPGTRLTVL.

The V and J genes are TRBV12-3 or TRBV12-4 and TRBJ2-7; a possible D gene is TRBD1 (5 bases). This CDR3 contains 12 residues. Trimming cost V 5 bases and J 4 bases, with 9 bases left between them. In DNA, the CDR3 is TGTGCCAGCAGTCCGGACAATTACGAGCAGTACTTC. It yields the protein CASSPDNYEQYF.

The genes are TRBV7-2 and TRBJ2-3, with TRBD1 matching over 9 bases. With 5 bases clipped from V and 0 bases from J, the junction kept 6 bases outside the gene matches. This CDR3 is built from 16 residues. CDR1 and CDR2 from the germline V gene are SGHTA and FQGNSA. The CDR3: CASSPTGTGSTDTQYF. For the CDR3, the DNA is TGTGCCAGCAGCCCAACCGGGACAGGGAGCACAGATACGCAGTATTTT.

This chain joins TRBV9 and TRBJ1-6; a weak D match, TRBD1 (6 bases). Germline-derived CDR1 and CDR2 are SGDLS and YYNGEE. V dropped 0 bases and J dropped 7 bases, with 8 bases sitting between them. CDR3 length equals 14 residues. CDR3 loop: CASSVGTANSPLHF. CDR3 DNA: TGTGCCAGCAGCGTAGGGACAGCAAATTCACCCCTCCACTTT.

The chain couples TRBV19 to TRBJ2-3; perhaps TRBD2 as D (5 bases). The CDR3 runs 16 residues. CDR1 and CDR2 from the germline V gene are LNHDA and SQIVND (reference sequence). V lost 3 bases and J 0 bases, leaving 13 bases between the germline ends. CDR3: CASSILAGTSTDTQYF. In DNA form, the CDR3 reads TGTGCCAGTAGTATTCTAGCCGGTACTAGCACAGATACGCAGTATTTT.

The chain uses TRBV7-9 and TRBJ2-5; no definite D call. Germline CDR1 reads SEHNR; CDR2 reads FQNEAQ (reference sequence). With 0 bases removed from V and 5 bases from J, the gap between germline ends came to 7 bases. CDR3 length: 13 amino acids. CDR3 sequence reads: CASSLANGETQYF. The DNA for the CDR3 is TGTGCCAGCAGCTTAGCGAACGGGGAGACCCAGTACTTC. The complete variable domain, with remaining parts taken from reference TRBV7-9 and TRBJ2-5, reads DTGVSQNPRHKITKRGQNVTFRCDPISEHNRLYWYRQTLGQGPEFLTYFQNEAQLEKSRLLSDRFSAERPKGSFSTLEIQRTEQGDSAMYLCASSLANGETQYFGPGTRLLVL.

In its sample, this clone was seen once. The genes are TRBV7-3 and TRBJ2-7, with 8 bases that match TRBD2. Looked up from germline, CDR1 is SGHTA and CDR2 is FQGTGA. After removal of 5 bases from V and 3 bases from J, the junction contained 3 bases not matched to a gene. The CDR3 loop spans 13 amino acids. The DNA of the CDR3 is TGTGCCAGCAGCCAAACTAGCGGCTACGAGCAGTACTTC. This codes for CASSQTSGYEQYF.